The sequence of this TCR beta chain was determined in a study of tumor and adjacent non-tumor tissue in lung cancer. Regarding the study as a whole: TCR diversity was significantly greater in tumor than normal lung tissue.

No cell sorting was done before RNA was extracted from the tissue. TCRbeta libraries were built with three rounds of nested PCR, modified from ARM-PCR. MiXCR, applied by TCRdb to the multiplex PCR reads, yields one record per CDR3 protein. Of about 76,000 distinct CDR3 sequences listed, around 70% are singletons. Many counts were recorded for this clonotype. What it binds is unknown. Germline assignment: CDR1 SQVTM and CDR2 ANQGSEA. The CDR3 is 11 amino acids. This chain joins TRBV29-1 and TRBJ2-1; 8 positions agree with TRBD2. Sequenced input: lung tumor tissue. The clonotype was recovered from a woman in her 70s with non-small cell lung cancer. CDR3 DNA: TGCACCGGGACTAGCTACAATGAGCAGTTCTTC. It is translated as CTGTSYNEQFF.